This record covers a single TCR beta chain. From germline, CDR1 is SQVTM and CDR2 ANQGSEA. Between the trimmed V and J ends, which lost 5 bases and 0 bases, there was a span of 8 bases. This CDR3 is 13 amino acids long. The data derive from a study of OX40 agonist ivuxolimab in advanced cancers. Profiled with immunoSEQ multiplex PCR; TCRdb holds only in-frame clones, not every one. The data show more than 75,000 clones, with 80% to 85% seen just once and 0.95% to 1.3% held by the top ten. This sample comprised CD4+ or CD8+ T cells sorted from blood, obtained in a trial of the OX40 agonist ivuxolimab. This rearrangement joins TRBV29-1 to TRBJ1-5; D call uncertain. The sequence was obtained from an adult with an advanced solid tumor such as melanoma, head and neck, liver or kidney cancer. The CDR3 region is CSVTLDSNQPQHF. The CDR3 DNA follows: TGCAGCGTTACTCTAGATAGCAATCAGCCCCAGCATTTT.